This T cell receptor (beta chain) was obtained from a study of T cells in Graves' hyperthyroidism and ophthalmopathy. Amplified regions were TCR beta CDR3 sequences from RNA transcripts. The study used the HTBI primer set for a first-round RT-PCR of the TCR CDR3. TCRdb independently ran MiXCR on the multiplex PCR reads; one entry per CDR3 protein. The sample has a few hundred thousand distinct CDR3 sequences, around 45% seen once; the top ten hold around 20%. CDR3 length equals 15 residues. CDR1 is SGDLS, CDR2 YYNGEE, per germline. For this clonotype: The junction departs from germline at one end; a sequencing error may be responsible.

The sequenced material came from peripheral blood or thyroid tissue (not recorded which). This TCR was recovered from an adult woman with Graves' disease, either hyperthyroidism or ophthalmopathy (not recorded which). The V gene is TRBV9, the J gene TRBJ2-3, with 7 nucleotides matching TRBD2. Here the CDR3 reads CASSVMGGSTDAQYF. Here the CDR3 DNA reads TGTGCCAGCAGCGTGATGGGGGGGAGCACAGATGCGCAGTATTTT.